What follows describes a single TCR beta chain. The sample belongs to a study of blood T cell repertoires in COVID-19. Study summary: PBMCs, B-cell-depleted T cells, or T cells provided the cDNA or gDNA that made up the material.

Authors' data handling: Cell counts per sample came from amplifying reference gene primers. Libraries were prepared by immunoSEQ multiplex PCR; TCRdb keeps only in-frame clonotypes and omits some of them. That table gives V, J and clone size, and the DNA gave D and trimming. This table holds over 250,000 clones, about 88% found once. The V end was cut by 3 bases, the J end by 8 bases, with 17 bases between. CDR3 size: 16 residues. Germline loops: CDR1 WSHSY, CDR2 SAAADI. This chain uses TRBV10-2 with TRBJ1-6; tentatively, D is TRBD1 (6 bases). The sequencing sample was made of peripheral blood. The origin of this receptor is a woman between 65 and 79 years old with COVID-19, enrolled during active disease. The CDR3 sequence: CASSDKSGAVDSPLHF. The CDR3 DNA is TGCGCCAGCAGTGATAAGTCAGGGGCGGTGGATTCACCCCTCCACTTT.